The 14 T cell receptor beta chains presented below share a single source sample, sequenced in a study of OX40 agonist ivuxolimab in advanced cancers. Measured with immunoSEQ multiplex PCR; TCRdb has only the in-frame clones, and not every one. The sample holds approximately 56,000 clones, over 80% seen once. Sequencing was performed on CD4+ or CD8+ T cells sorted from blood, taken in a trial of the OX40 agonist ivuxolimab. These receptors all come from an adult with an advanced solid tumor such as melanoma, head and neck, liver or kidney cancer.

The V call is TRBV19, the J call TRBJ1-2; the match to TRBD1 covers 7 bases. V shed 3 bases, J shed 7 bases, and the junction held 14 bases outside the gene matches. The CDR3 contains 16 residues. CDR1 is LNHDA and CDR2 is SQIVND in the germline V gene (reference sequence). CDR3 region: CASSISVDRALSGYTF. CDR3 in DNA: TGTGCCAGTAGTATCTCCGTTGACAGGGCCCTTAGTGGCTACACCTTC.

The chain couples TRBV7-8 to TRBJ1-2, with D uncertain. Germline values: CDR1 SGHVS, CDR2 FQNEAQ. With 5 bases removed from V and 10 bases from J, the gap between germline ends came to 23 bases. The CDR3 consists of 15 residues. The CDR3 bases are TGTGCCAGCAGCCGCTCGGGAGATAGGAGGGATGACTACACCTTC. It encodes CASSRSGDRRDDYTF.

V is TRBV4-3 and J is TRBJ2-1; 9 bases fit TRBD2. After removal of 3 bases from V and 12 bases from J, the junction contained 24 bases not matched to a gene. The CDR3 extends over 19 amino acids. Germline V lookup: CDR1 LGHNA, CDR2 YSLEER. The CDR3 sequence: CASSQGLGLARVGAIGQFF. CDR3 nucleotide sequence: TGCGCCAGCAGCCAGGGGCTGGGACTAGCCCGAGTTGGGGCAATAGGGCAGTTCTTC.

This rearrangement joins TRBV5-1 to TRBJ1-2, with TRBD1 as a possible D gene (5 bases). Germline V gives CDR1 SGHRS, CDR2 YFSETQ. This CDR3 is 17 amino acids long. Trimming stripped 3 bases from V and 4 bases from J, with 22 bases between. The CDR3 is CASSSYGTGEEGYGYTF. The CDR3 DNA follows: TGCGCCAGCAGCTCATATGGGACGGGGGAAGAGGGCTATGGCTACACCTTC.

CDR3 bases: TGTGCCTGGAGGGGGACTAGCGAGCGCACAGATACGCAGTATTTT. Translated, it gives CAWRGTSERTDTQYF. The chain has TRBV30 and TRBJ2-3; 10 nucleotides line up with TRBD2. Losses at the gene ends were 3 bases for V and 1 base for J; bases not matched to a gene: 4. This CDR3 comprises 15 residues. Per the germline V gene, CDR1 is GTSNPN and CDR2 is SVGIG (reference sequence).

This chain links TRBV2 with TRBJ2-7; D gene uncertain. In germline, CDR1 is SNHLY, CDR2 FYNNEI. V gave up 8 bases and J gave up 1 base, with 9 bases separating them. The CDR3 runs to 12 residues. The CDR3 sequence is CASYLTSYEQYF. Here the CDR3 DNA reads TGTGCCAGCTACTTAACTTCCTACGAGCAGTACTTC.

The chain couples TRBV7-8 to TRBJ2-2; D ambiguous. Trimming stripped 4 bases from V and 3 bases from J, with 12 bases between. This CDR3 is built from 15 residues. CDR1 and CDR2 from the germline V gene are SGHVS and FQNEAQ. Here the CDR3 DNA reads TGTGCCAGCAGCTCTAGGCGGTTCGACACCGGGGAGCTGTTTTTT. Its translation is CASSSRRFDTGELFF.

The chain joins TRBV6-5 to TRBJ1-5; no firm D call. This CDR3 is built from 13 residues. Germline CDR1 is MNHEY and CDR2 is SVGAGI. Between the trimmed V and J ends, which lost 2 bases and 5 bases, there was a span of 7 bases. CDR3 loop: CASSYKLDQPQHF. As DNA, the CDR3 is TGTGCCAGCAGTTACAAGCTAGATCAGCCCCAGCATTTT.

The rearrangement links TRBV19 to TRBJ1-4, with D possibly TRBD1 on 6 matching bases. Trimming shortened V by 5 bases and J by 8 bases, and 15 bases separated the two germline ends. The CDR3 covers 14 residues. Germline V lookup: CDR1 LNHDA, CDR2 SQIVND (reference sequence). In DNA, the CDR3 is TGTGCCAGTAGTCCCTCCGGGGGGCCGGAAAAACTGTTTTTT. This encodes CASSPSGGPEKLFF.

This clone has a single count. The V call is TRBV5-6, the J call TRBJ1-3, with TRBD1 matching over 10 bases. CDR1 is SGHDT, CDR2 YYEEEE, per germline. V dropped 0 bases and J dropped 9; count of bases not matched to a gene: 0. The CDR3 spans 13 residues. In nucleotides, the CDR3 is TGTGCCAGCAGCTTGGGGACAGGGGGCACCATATATTTT. Amino acids: CASSLGTGGTIYF.

V and J are TRBV30 and TRBJ2-7; 7 bases align to TRBD1. This CDR3 contains 15 residues. The germline V gene encodes CDR1 GTSNPN and CDR2 SVGIG (reference sequence). Losses at the gene ends were 3 bases for V and 2 bases for J; bases not matched to a gene: 10. The DNA for the CDR3 is TGTGCCTGGAGACGCTCCGGGACAGTACCCTACGAGCAGTACTTC. Protein sequence: CAWRRSGTVPYEQYF.

This clone was counted a single time. The chain uses TRBV28 and TRBJ2-5, with TRBD1 as a possible D gene (6 bases). The CDR3 has 14 amino acids. The V gene lost 0 bases and the J gene lost 1 base, with 6 bases spanning the gap. Germline-derived CDR1 and CDR2 are MDHEN and SYDVKM. The CDR3 spells CASSLWDSQETQYF. The CDR3 DNA sequence: TGTGCCAGCAGTTTATGGGACAGCCAAGAGACCCAGTACTTC.

The chain carries TRBV19 and TRBJ2-2, with TRBD1 matching over 8 bases. Germline CDR1 is LNHDA and CDR2 is SQIVND (reference sequence). V shed 3 bases, J shed 7 bases, and the junction held 10 bases outside the gene matches. This CDR3 contains 16 residues. DNA of the CDR3: TGTGCCAGTAGTATCCTCACCTCAGGGGGCCTCGGGGAGCTGTTTTTT. This translates into CASSILTSGGLGELFF.

Concerning this clone itself: The junction departs from germline at one end; a sequencing error may be responsible. The CDR3 protein is CASSFDSSNEQFF. The CDR3 DNA follows: TGTGCCAGCAGCTTCGACTCCTCCAATGAGCAGTTCTTC. The chain couples TRBV9 to TRBJ2-1; D not certain. The CDR3 runs to 13 residues. Germline V gene data show CDR1 as SGDLS and CDR2 as YYNGEE.